This TCR beta chain came from a study of CD8+CD57+ T cells in acquired aplastic anemia. On the study more broadly: Sorted CD4+ plus CD8+ cells gave DNA averaging around 3 ug.

Genomic DNA was employed as the template in profiling TCR beta VDJ and CDR3. Via MiXCR, TCRdb re-called the reads, giving one row per CDR3 protein. The data hold a few hundred thousand distinct CDR3 sequences, with approximately 79% observed a single time. Sequenced patients had shown CD8+CD57+ cell expansion by flow cytometry. Severe acquired aplastic anemia was present in all patients. None of the patients had been given any therapy when their blood was sampled. The CDR3 adds up to 14 amino acids, both ends counted. The germline V gene encodes CDR1 SGDLS and CDR2 YYNGEE. Concerning this clonotype itself: It may be a read error: a sequence one base away is much more abundant. No DNA is shown, since the ends of the CDR3 on it are uncertain; the CDR3 is the one TCRdb lists.

Sequenced material: sorted CD4+, CD8+, or CD8+CD57+ T cells (not recorded which) from PBMCs. V and J are TRBV9 and TRBJ2-3. The source of this sequence is a human donor with aplastic anemia. CDR3 protein: CASSVGSGTQYFCF.